The next 26 T cell receptor beta chains were all read from a single sample in a study of T cell responses to AZD1222 COVID-19 vaccine. TCRdb's copy holds only in-frame clones and misses some; the assay was immunoSEQ multiplex PCR. Among about 130,000 clones listed, roughly 90% were seen once. The specimen was peripheral blood, collected on day 0 of AZD1222 vaccination. Receptors were obtained from an adult in good health.

In this sample, this clone turned up once. The rearrangement joins TRBV4-1 to TRBJ1-5; D gene ambiguous. The CDR3 is made up of 14 amino acids. V lost 2 bases and J 4 bases, leaving 9 bases between the germline ends. Germline V gene data show CDR1 as MGHRA and CDR2 as YSYEKL. CDR3 nucleotide sequence: TGCGCCAGCAGCCAACCGGAAGGTAATCAGCCCCAGCATTTT. Its protein product is CASSQPEGNQPQHF.

This clone was detected once. The J gene is TRBJ1-2, the V gene TRBV27, with D unresolved. V lost 7 bases and J lost 4, with 28 bases in between. This CDR3 is 18 amino acids long. CDR1 MNHEY and CDR2 SMNVEV come from the germline V gene (reference sequence). CDR3 protein: CASTMPRGVRGEVYGYTF. The CDR3 DNA follows: TGTGCCAGCACCATGCCCCGCGGGGTCCGGGGAGAAGTCTATGGCTACACCTTC.

This chain links TRBV2 with TRBJ2-5; no firm D call. The V end lost 4 bases, the J end lost 1 base, and 4 bases lay between the germline ends. This CDR3 spans 12 amino acids. The germline V gene encodes CDR1 SNHLY and CDR2 FYNNEI. The DNA of the CDR3 is TGTGCCAGCAGTGGCAGCCAAGAGACCCAGTACTTC. Encoded protein: CASSGSQETQYF.

This clone was counted between two and nine times. V usage is TRBV5-7 and J usage is TRBJ2-6; D might be TRBD1 (5 bases). TRBV5-7 is labeled an ORF, and its function is uncertain. There are 17 residues in the CDR3. The V and J ends lost 3 bases and 0 bases respectively, with 13 bases between them. CDR3 amino acids: CASSWGRPNSGANVLTF. The CDR3 DNA sequence: TGTGCCAGCAGCTGGGGCAGACCAAACTCTGGGGCCAACGTCCTGACTTTC.

The chain employs TRBV29-1 and TRBJ2-7; D might be TRBD2 (5 bases). The V end lost 1 base, the J end lost 4 bases, and 5 bases lay between the germline ends. Germline V CDR1 and CDR2: SQVTM, ANQGSEA. The CDR3 has 11 amino acids. For the CDR3, the DNA is TGCAGCGTTGAAGCGGGATACGAGCAGTACTTC. It translates to CSVEAGYEQYF.

This chain joins TRBV7-9 and TRBJ1-5; D might be TRBD1 (5 bases). The ends were cut back, 5 bases at V and 7 bases at J, with 9 bases in the middle. Per germline, CDR1 SEHNR and CDR2 FQNEAQ (reference sequence). The CDR3 loop spans 12 amino acids. DNA for the CDR3: TGTGCCAGCAGCCCAGGGTTCCAGCCCCAGCATTTT. Encoded protein: CASSPGFQPQHF.

This chain uses TRBV5-1 with TRBJ1-6, with D perhaps matching TRBD1 (6 bases). Germline V gene data show CDR1 as SGHRS and CDR2 as YFSETQ. This CDR3 contains 14 residues. V dropped 0 bases and J dropped 10 bases, with 11 bases sitting between them. The CDR3 DNA is TGCGCCAGCAGCTTGGCGGGGGGCGAGTCACCCCTCCACTTT. This translates into CASSLAGGESPLHF.

V and J are TRBV19 and TRBJ2-5; D might be TRBD1 (6 bases). Germline V gene data show CDR1 as LNHDA and CDR2 as SQIVND (reference sequence). CDR3 length: 13 amino acids. V was cut by 7 bases and J by 5 bases, with 14 bases left in between. CDR3 sequence reads: CASKDRWGETQYF. The CDR3 bases are TGTGCCAGTAAAGACAGGTGGGGCGAGACCCAGTACTTC.

This clone was recorded only once. CDR3 nucleotide sequence: TGTGCCATCAGTGATGGGAGATCAAGCTACAATGAGCAGTTCTTC. Translated, it gives CAISDGRSSYNEQFF. The chain joins TRBV10-3 to TRBJ2-1; D possibly corresponds to TRBD2 (5 bases). CDR3 length equals 15 residues. V shed 3 bases and J shed 3 bases, with 12 bases lying between them. Germline V CDR1 and CDR2: ENHRY, SYGVKD.

This chain connects TRBV5-1 to TRBJ1-1, with 8 bases aligning to TRBD1. The V and J ends lost 5 bases and 10 bases, in that order; junction bases with no gene match: 7. CDR1 and CDR2 (germline): SGHRS, YFSETQ. The CDR3 is 12 amino acids. Here the CDR3 DNA reads TGCGCCAGCAGGGACAACAGGGGGGGAGCTTTCTTT. Its translation: CASRDNRGGAFF.

Note on this clone: Being one base from a much bigger clone, this may be a read error. The chain joins TRBV5-4 to TRBJ1-1; D is undetermined. The CDR3 totals 11 residues. The V gene lost 1 base and the J gene lost 2 bases, with 0 bases spanning the gap. Germline loops: CDR1 SGHNT, CDR2 YYREEE (reference sequence). DNA for the CDR3: TGTGCCAGCAGCTTGAACACTGAAGCTTTCTTT. It yields the protein CASSLNTEAFF.

The chain carries TRBV5-1 and TRBJ1-2, with 12 bases aligning to TRBD1. The CDR3 runs 16 residues. From germline, CDR1 is SGHRS and CDR2 YFSETQ. The trim removed 5 bases at V and 5 bases at J, leaving 10 bases unmatched. The CDR3 DNA is TGCGCCAGCAGTAACCGGGACAGGGGGCTCGGGTATGGCTACACCTTC. Translation gives CASSNRDRGLGYGYTF. Full variable domain (remainder filled in from reference TRBV5-1 and TRBJ1-2): KAGVTQTPRYLIKTRGQQVTLSCSPISGHRSVSWYQQTPGQGLQFLFEYFSETQRNKGNFPGRFSGRQFSNSRSEMNVSTLELGDSALYLCASSNRDRGLGYGYTFGSGTRLTVV.

The chain uses TRBV5-4 and TRBJ1-1; D not resolved. Trimming left V 4 bases short and J 3 bases short, with 13 bases between. Germline-derived CDR1 and CDR2 are SGHNT and YYREEE (reference sequence). The CDR3 runs 14 residues. The CDR3 sequence: CASSLMPLDTEAFF. The CDR3, as DNA: TGTGCCAGCAGCCTCATGCCTTTGGACACTGAAGCTTTCTTT.

The chain joins TRBV25-1 to TRBJ1-5; D is unresolved. The CDR3 sequence is 15 residues long. Trimming removed 4 bases from V and 2 bases from J, with 12 bases in between. Germline CDR1 MGHDK, CDR2 SYGVNS. CDR3 residues: CASSAGNWGNQPQHF. The CDR3 DNA sequence: TGTGCCAGCAGTGCCGGTAATTGGGGCAATCAGCCCCAGCATTTT.

The rearrangement joins TRBV3-1 (or the pseudogene TRBV3-2) to TRBJ1-1, with D perhaps matching TRBD1 (5 bases). V was shortened by 6 bases and J by 5 bases, with 16 bases between the two germline ends. The germline CDR1 and CDR2 sequences are LGHDT and YNNKEL (reference sequence). The CDR3 loop spans 14 amino acids. CDR3 sequence reads: CASSPNSGRTEAFF. The CDR3 DNA is TGTGCCAGCAGTCCAAATTCGGGACGAACTGAAGCTTTCTTT.

J is TRBJ1-2 and V is TRBV9; D is perhaps TRBD1 (6 bases). The CDR3 length is 15 residues. Germline assignment: CDR1 SGDLS and CDR2 YYNGEE. Trimming shortened V by 0 bases and J by 5 bases, and 14 bases separated the two germline ends. The CDR3 DNA sequence: TGTGCCAGCAGCGTAGGAGTTGGGACAATATATGGCTACACCTTC. Translated: CASSVGVGTIYGYTF.

The V call is TRBV4-2, the J call TRBJ2-7, with 9 bases lining up with TRBD1. The length of the CDR3 is 15 residues. Germline CDR1 reads LGHNA; CDR2 reads YNFKEQ. V trimming: 3 bases; J trimming: 4 bases; junction bases outside the gene matches: 7. DNA of the CDR3: TGTGCCAGCAGCCAGGCTACAGGGGGCCTGTACGAGCAGTACTTC. It is translated as CASSQATGGLYEQYF.

This clone has more than one count but fewer than ten. The V call is TRBV9, the J call TRBJ1-3; D is unclear. V was cut by 0 bases and J by 1 base, with 11 bases left in between. Germline V lookup: CDR1 SGDLS, CDR2 YYNGEE. The CDR3 consists of 16 residues. The CDR3 sequence: CASSVDPTASGNTIYF. CDR3 bases: TGTGCCAGCAGCGTAGATCCCACAGCTTCTGGAAACACCATATATTTT.

The CDR3 coding sequence is TGTGCCAGCAGACTAGCGGGGGTGGGGGGAACCTACGAGCAGTACTTC. Its translation: CASRLAGVGGTYEQYF. This sequence joins TRBV27 and TRBJ2-7, with 11 bases matching TRBD2. The germline CDR1 and CDR2 sequences are MNHEY and SMNVEV (reference sequence). The CDR3 consists of 16 residues. Germline trimming cut 6 bases from V and 2 bases from J; bases unmatched to any gene: 9.

The chain is built from TRBV7-9 and TRBJ2-1; D call uncertain. Germline assignment: CDR1 SEHNR and CDR2 FQNEAQ (reference sequence). The CDR3 is made up of 15 amino acids. The germline V and J ends were trimmed by 5 bases and 5 bases, with 16 bases remaining between them. Here the CDR3 reads CASSPVSSPNNEQFF. CDR3 in DNA: TGTGCCAGCAGCCCCGTTTCATCACCCAACAATGAGCAGTTCTTC.

V usage is TRBV9 and J usage is TRBJ1-2; D is perhaps TRBD1 (5 bases). V was cut by 0 bases and J by 2 bases, with 5 bases left in between. The germline CDR1 and CDR2 sequences are SGDLS and YYNGEE. The CDR3 runs 13 residues. CDR3 amino acids: CASSVAGNYGYTF. The CDR3 DNA is TGTGCCAGCAGCGTAGCAGGGAACTATGGCTACACCTTC.

V is TRBV7-2 and J is TRBJ1-2; D not certain. The ends were cut back, 1 base at V and 4 bases at J, with 13 bases in the middle. CDR3 size: 15 residues. Germline V CDR1 and CDR2: SGHTA, FQGNSA. The CDR3 sequence is CASSLGGVGPYGYTF. DNA of the CDR3: TGTGCCAGCAGCTTAGGTGGGGTCGGCCCCTATGGCTACACCTTC.

This sequence joins TRBV19 and TRBJ1-1; D is undetermined. Looked up from germline, CDR1 is LNHDA and CDR2 is SQIVND (reference sequence). This CDR3 region has 13 residues. Trimming stripped 4 bases from V and 1 base from J, with 7 bases between. CDR3 nucleotides: TGTGCCAGTAGTACACAGAAGAACACTGAAGCTTTCTTT. Protein: CASSTQKNTEAFF.

The J gene is TRBJ2-2, the V gene TRBV11-3; D may correspond to TRBD1 or TRBD2 (6 bases each). Deletions cut 7 bases from V and 5 bases from J, with 20 bases between. The germline V gene has CDR1 SGHNT and CDR2 YENEEA. The CDR3 extends over 16 amino acids. The CDR3 DNA reads as TGTGCCAGCACCAATAGAGGGGGGATCGGGACCGGGGAGCTGTTTTTT. It is translated as CASTNRGGIGTGELFF.

To note about this clone: Relative to the germline gene, one junction end is altered; a read error may explain this. V usage is TRBV5-1 and J usage is TRBJ2-1; 9 bases agree with TRBD1. CDR1 SGHRS and CDR2 YFSETQ come from the germline V gene. The CDR3 contains 16 residues. For the CDR3, the DNA is TGCGCCAGCAGTTTGGCCTGGGGACAGGGCTACAATGAGCAGTTCTTC. This sequence encodes CASSLAWGQGYNEQFF.

Comment on this clone: One end of the junction fails to match germline, which may point to a read error. The V and J genes are TRBV7-7 and TRBJ1-5; no firm D call. The CDR3 runs to 12 residues. Germline-derived CDR1 and CDR2 are SSHAT and FNYEAQ (reference sequence). As DNA, the CDR3 is TGTGCTAGCACTTACTGGGTTCAGCCCCAGCATTTT. It is translated as CASTYWVQPQHF. The full variable domain, with the rest looked up from reference TRBV7-7 and TRBJ1-5, is GAGVSQSPRYKVTKRGQDVTLRCDPISSHATLYWYQQALGQGPEFLTYFNYEAQPDKSGLPSDRFSAERPEGSISTLTIQRTEQRDSAMYRCASTYWVQPQHFGDGTRLSIL.